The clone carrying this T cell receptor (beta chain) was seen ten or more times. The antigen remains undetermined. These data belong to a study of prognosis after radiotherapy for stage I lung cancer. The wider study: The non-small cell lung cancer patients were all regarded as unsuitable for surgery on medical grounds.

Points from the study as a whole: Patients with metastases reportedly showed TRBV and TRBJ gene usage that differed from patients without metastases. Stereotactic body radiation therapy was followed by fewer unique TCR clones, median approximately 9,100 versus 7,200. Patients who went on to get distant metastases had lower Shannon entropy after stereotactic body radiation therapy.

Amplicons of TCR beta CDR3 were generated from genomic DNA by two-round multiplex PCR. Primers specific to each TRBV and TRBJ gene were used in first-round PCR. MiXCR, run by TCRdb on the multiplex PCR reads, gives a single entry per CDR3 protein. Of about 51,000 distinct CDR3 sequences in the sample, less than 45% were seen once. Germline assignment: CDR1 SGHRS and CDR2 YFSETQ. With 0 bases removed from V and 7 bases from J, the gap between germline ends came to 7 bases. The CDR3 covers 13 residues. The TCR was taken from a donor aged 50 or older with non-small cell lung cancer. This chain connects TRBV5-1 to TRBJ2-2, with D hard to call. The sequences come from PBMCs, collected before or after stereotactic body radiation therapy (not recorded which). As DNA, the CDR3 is TGCGCCAGCAGCTTGGAGGGTAACGGGGAGCTGTTTTTT. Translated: CASSLEGNGELFF.